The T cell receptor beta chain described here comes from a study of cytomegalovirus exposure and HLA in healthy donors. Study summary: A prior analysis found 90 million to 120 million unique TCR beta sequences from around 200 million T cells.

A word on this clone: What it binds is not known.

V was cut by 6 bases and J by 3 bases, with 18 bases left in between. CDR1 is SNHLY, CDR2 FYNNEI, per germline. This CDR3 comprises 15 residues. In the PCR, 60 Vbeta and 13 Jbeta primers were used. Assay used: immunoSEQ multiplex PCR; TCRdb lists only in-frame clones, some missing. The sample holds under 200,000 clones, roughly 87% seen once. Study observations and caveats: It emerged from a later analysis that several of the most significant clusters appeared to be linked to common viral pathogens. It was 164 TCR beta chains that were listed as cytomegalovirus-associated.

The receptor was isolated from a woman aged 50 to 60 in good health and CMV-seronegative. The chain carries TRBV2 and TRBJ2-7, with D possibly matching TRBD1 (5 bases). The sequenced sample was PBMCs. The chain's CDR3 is CASSYKMTANYEQYF. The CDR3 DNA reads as TGTGCCAGCAGCTACAAAATGACAGCGAACTACGAGCAGTACTTC.